Listed below are T cell receptor beta chains from one sample, sequenced in a study of blood T cell repertoires in COVID-19. Sequenced by immunoSEQ multiplex PCR; TCRdb stores in-frame clones only, minus some. This table holds under 400,000 clones, approximately 90% found once. The sequenced sample was peripheral blood. Source of these receptors: a woman in her fifties or sixties with COVID-19, enrolled during active disease. CDR3s include the opening cysteine and the closing phenylalanine or tryptophan. D genes are given only for firm matches. Clone size is not always given. Where it is, it says once, few, many or a class for expanded clones.

j_call | clone_size | v_call | d_call | cdr3_nt | cdr3_aa
TRBJ2-5 | NA | TRBV6-5 | NA | TGTGCCAGCAGTTACGGCAGGGCGAAAGAGACCCAGTACTTC | CASSYGRAKETQYF
TRBJ1-5 | NA | TRBV19 | TRBD1 | TGTGCCAGTAGGGCCTACAGGGGCGGTCAGCCCCAGCATTTT | CASRAYRGGQPQHF
TRBJ2-5 | NA | TRBV7-2 | NA | TGTGCCAGCAGCTTTCAACGGGAGACCCAGTACTTC | CASSFQRETQYF
TRBJ1-3 | NA | TRBV28 | NA | TGTGCCAGCAGCTCAGGGTTCTCTGGAAACACCATATATTTT | CASSSGFSGNTIYF
TRBJ2-5 | NA | TRBV5-4 | NA | TGTGCCAGCAGCTTCTCGGGTGGGGAGACCCAGTACTTC | CASSFSGGETQYF
TRBJ2-5 | NA | TRBV15 | TRBD2 | TGTGCCACCAGCAGAGATCTAGCGGGGGGTCTAGGCGAGACCCAGTACTTC | CATSRDLAGGLGETQYF
TRBJ1-2 | NA | TRBV7-9 | TRBD1 | TGTGCCAGCAGCTTATATGGGGACAGGGAATATGGCTACACCTTC | CASSLYGDREYGYTF
TRBJ1-1 | once | TRBV19 | NA | TGTGCCAGTAGTAATACCTGGGGCCGGATGATGAACACTGAAGCTTTCTTT | CASSNTWGRMMNTEAFF
TRBJ2-5 | NA | TRBV15 | TRBD1 | TGTGCCACCAGCAGCTGGGACAGACCCCAAGAGACCCAGTACTTC | CATSSWDRPQETQYF
TRBJ1-1 | NA | TRBV19 | NA | TGTGCCAGTAGTCGCCGAATAGGGGGGGCTGAAGCTTTCTTT | CASSRRIGGAEAFF
TRBJ2-5 | NA | TRBV19 | NA | TGTGCCAGTAGTATCCGAGAGACCCAGTACTTC | CASSIRETQYF
TRBJ2-1 | once | TRBV28 | NA | TGTGCCAGCAGTAGTGCCAGGGCCCATGAGCAGTTCTTC | CASSSARAHEQFF
TRBJ1-6 | NA | TRBV12-3/TRBV12-4 | NA | TGTGCCAGCAGCTCGGAGGCAAATTCACCCCTCCACTTT | CASSSEANSPLHF
TRBJ2-5 | NA | TRBV11-2 | TRBD2 | TGTGCCAGCAGCTTAGATCGGCGGGGGGGCTTTCAAGAGACCCAGTACTTC | CASSLDRRGGFQETQYF
TRBJ2-2 | NA | TRBV28 | TRBD1 | TGTGCCAGCAGTTTAGGTTTCCAGGGGGACGGGGAGCTGTTTTTT | CASSLGFQGDGELFF
TRBJ2-7 | NA | TRBV20-1 | TRBD1 | TGCAGTGTCGGGACAGCATACGAGCAGTACTTC | CSVGTAYEQYF
TRBJ1-1 | NA | TRBV7-9 | NA | TGTGCCAGCAGCCGCGGACTCTCCCCCATTGAAGCTTTCTTT | CASSRGLSPIEAFF
TRBJ1-2 | NA | TRBV6-1 | TRBD1 | TGTGCCAGCAGTGGAGCCGACAGGGGTTTAAACTATGGCTACACCTTC | CASSGADRGLNYGYTF
TRBJ1-2 | NA | TRBV12-3/TRBV12-4 | NA | TGTGCCAGCAGTTCCGGGGTGGGCTACACCTTC | CASSSGVGYTF
TRBJ1-4 | NA | TRBV18 | TRBD1 | TGTGCCAGCTCAACTCGGACAGGCCGGACAACTAATGAAAAACTGTTTTTT | CASSTRTGRTTNEKLFF
TRBJ2-4 | NA | TRBV7-3 | NA | TGTGCCAGCAGCTTAAATGCAGGGTTTGCCAAAAACATTCAGTACTTC | CASSLNAGFAKNIQYF
TRBJ2-7 | NA | TRBV5-5 | NA | TGTGCCAGCAGCTGGGGGGGCCCGGGCGAGCAGTACTTC | CASSWGGPGEQYF
TRBJ2-7 | NA | TRBV6-1 | TRBD2 | TGTGCCAGCAGTGACGGTAGCGGGGGGACAAACTACGAGCAGTACTTC | CASSDGSGGTNYEQYF
TRBJ2-2 | few | TRBV10-3 | NA | TGTGCCATCAGGCCCGACGGACACCGATTTAACACCGGGGAGCTGTTTTTT | CAIRPDGHRFNTGELFF
TRBJ1-1 | NA | TRBV2 | TRBD1 | TGTGCCAGCAGAAATATACAGGGGGGGCAGAAGGCTTTCTTT | CASRNIQGGQKAFF
TRBJ1-1 | NA | TRBV6-5 | NA | TGTGCCAGCAGCGTAAACACTGAAGCTTTCTTT | CASSVNTEAFF
TRBJ2-3 | once | TRBV9 | TRBD2 | TGTGCCAGTGGACTAGCGGCTGATACGCAGTATTTT | CASGLAADTQYF
TRBJ2-3 | NA | TRBV28 | TRBD2 | TGTGCCAGCAGTTCGCCGGGACTAGCGGGGAGGAGTCGGGGTACGCAGTATTTT | CASSSPGLAGRSRGTQYF
TRBJ2-1 | NA | TRBV2 | TRBD2 | TGTGCCAGCACGGGGGGGGTTAGAAGTGAGCAGTTCTTC | CASTGGVRSEQFF
TRBJ1-5 | NA | TRBV27 | TRBD1 | TGTGCCAGCAGTCCGACAGGGTTCCAGGATCAGCCCCAGCATTTT | CASSPTGFQDQPQHF
TRBJ1-1 | NA | TRBV29-1 | NA | TGCAGCGTTGCCCCGACTGAAGCTTTCTTT | CSVAPTEAFF
TRBJ2-1 | NA | TRBV19 | TRBD2 | TGTGCCAGTAGTAAAACCTTACTAGCGGGCGCTCCTAGCAATGAGCAGTTCTTC | CASSKTLLAGAPSNEQFF
TRBJ1-2 | NA | TRBV28 | NA | TGTGCCAGCAGGGGGAACAGGGCTTTATCTGGCTACACCTTC | CASRGNRALSGYTF
TRBJ2-7 | NA | TRBV2 | TRBD1 | TGTGCCAGCAGAGATGTTGTCGGGACAGGGGACTACGAGCAGTACTTC | CASRDVVGTGDYEQYF
TRBJ2-1 | NA | TRBV18 | TRBD2 | TGTGCCAGCTCACGGGCGGGGGGCGACAATGAGCAGTTCTTC | CASSRAGGDNEQFF
TRBJ1-1 | NA | TRBV5-3 | NA | TGTGCCAGAAGCCCCCGTAGGCGGGAGGTCACTGAAGCTTTCTTT | CARSPRRREVTEAFF
TRBJ1-2 | NA | TRBV6-5 | NA | TGTGCCAGCAGTTACGGGGAGTACAGTGGCTACACCTTC | CASSYGEYSGYTF
TRBJ1-4 | NA | TRBV6-5 | TRBD1 | TGTGCCAGCAGTATTGGGACAGGGGGTGGTGAAAAACTGTTTTTT | CASSIGTGGGEKLFF
TRBJ1-3 | NA | TRBV7-2 | NA | TGTGCCAGCAGCTTAGGCAGGGCTGGAAACACCATATATTTT | CASSLGRAGNTIYF
TRBJ1-6 | NA | TRBV9 | NA | TGTGCCAGCAGCCTCCGTCGGCGGCCTGAGGATTCACCCCTCCACTTT | CASSLRRRPEDSPLHF
TRBJ2-1 | NA | TRBV4-1 | NA | TGCGCCAGCAGCCAAGGCAGGGGAGATCGTAAAGTCCAGTTCTTC | CASSQGRGDRKVQFF
TRBJ1-5 | NA | TRBV28 | NA | TGTGCCAGCAGTTTATGGTCTATGCCCCAGCATTTT | CASSLWSMPQHF
TRBJ2-1 | NA | TRBV14 | TRBD2 | TGTGCCAGCAGCCCACCTAGCGGGGGCTTCTACAATGAGCAGTTCTTC | CASSPPSGGFYNEQFF
TRBJ1-6 | NA | TRBV2 | TRBD1 | TGTGCCAGCAGTGAAGACAGGGGTTTCACACCCCTCCACTTT | CASSEDRGFTPLHF
TRBJ1-5 | NA | TRBV7-8 | NA | TGTGCCAGCAGCTTATCAAGCAATCAGCCCCAGCATTTT | CASSLSSNQPQHF
TRBJ1-1 | NA | TRBV11-3 | TRBD1 | TGTGCCAGCAGCTGGGACAGTTCCACTGAAGCTTTCTTT | CASSWDSSTEAFF